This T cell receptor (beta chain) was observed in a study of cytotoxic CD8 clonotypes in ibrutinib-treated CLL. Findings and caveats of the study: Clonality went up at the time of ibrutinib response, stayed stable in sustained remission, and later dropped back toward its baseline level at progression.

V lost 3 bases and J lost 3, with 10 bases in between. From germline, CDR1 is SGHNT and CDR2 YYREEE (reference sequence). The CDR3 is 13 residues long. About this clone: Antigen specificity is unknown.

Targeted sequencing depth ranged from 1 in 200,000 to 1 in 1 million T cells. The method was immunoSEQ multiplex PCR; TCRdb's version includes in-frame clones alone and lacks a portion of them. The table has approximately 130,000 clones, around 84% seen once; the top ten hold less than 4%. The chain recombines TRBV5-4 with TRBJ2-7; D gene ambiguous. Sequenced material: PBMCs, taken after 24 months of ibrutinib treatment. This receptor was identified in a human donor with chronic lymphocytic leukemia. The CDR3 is CASSSNPFYEQYF. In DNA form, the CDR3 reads TGTGCCAGCAGCTCGAACCCCTTCTACGAGCAGTACTTC.